These 8 T cell receptor beta chains came from one sample sequenced in a study of T cell responses to AZD1222 COVID-19 vaccine. TCRdb keeps only in-frame clones here, not all; method: immunoSEQ multiplex PCR. Here the sample spans some 190,000 clones, 85% to 95% being singletons. The material sequenced was peripheral blood, taken 28 days after the second AZD1222 dose. These receptors were taken from an adult who received the AZD1222 COVID-19 vaccine.

The chain is built from TRBV7-8 and TRBJ2-5; D tentatively reads TRBD1 or TRBD2 (5 bases each). V gave up 5 bases and J gave up 2 bases, with 15 bases separating them. This CDR3 comprises 15 residues. The germline gives CDR1 SGHVS, CDR2 FQNEAQ. Here the CDR3 reads CASSREWDPQETQYF. The CDR3 nucleotides read TGTGCCAGCAGCCGAGAGTGGGACCCACAAGAGACCCAGTACTTC.

CDR3 sequence: CASSLGQGAKTQYF. The CDR3 region has the DNA TGTGCCAGCAGCTTGGGACAGGGGGCTAAGACCCAGTACTTC. The chain employs TRBV5-5 and TRBJ2-5; 10 bases agree with TRBD1. Germline V gene sequence: CDR1 SGHKS, CDR2 YYEKEE (reference sequence). This CDR3 has 14 amino acids. V shed 0 bases, J shed 6 bases, and the junction held 2 bases outside the gene matches.

The chain uses TRBV19 and TRBJ1-2; TRBD1 agrees at 8 bases. Germline V gene sequence: CDR1 LNHDA, CDR2 SQIVND (reference sequence). With V trimmed by 6 bases and J by 0 bases, 6 bases remained unmatched. CDR3 length: 15 residues. The CDR3 sequence: CASRARGQANYGYTF. The CDR3 DNA sequence: TGTGCCAGTAGGGCCAGGGGGCAAGCTAACTATGGCTACACCTTC.

The J gene is TRBJ2-1, the V gene TRBV24-1, with 14 bases lining up with TRBD2. V lost 8 bases and J lost 9; bases outside the gene matches: 11. The germline gives CDR1 KGHDR, CDR2 SFDVKD. CDR3 length: 16 amino acids. The CDR3 loop is CATKTSGGASSGEQFF. In DNA form, the CDR3 reads TGTGCCACCAAGACTAGCGGGGGGGCCTCTTCAGGTGAGCAGTTCTTC.

The rearrangement links TRBV15 to TRBJ1-1, with a possible D match to TRBD1 (6 bases). The length of the CDR3 is 16 residues. Per germline, CDR1 LNHNV and CDR2 YYDKDF (reference sequence). Trimming cost V 1 base and J 0 bases, with 12 bases left between them. CDR3 residues: CATSRGAAGVNTEAFF. DNA of the CDR3: TGTGCCACCAGCAGAGGAGCGGCAGGGGTGAACACTGAAGCTTTCTTT.

The chain has TRBV14 and TRBJ2-7; 14 bases map to TRBD2. After removal of 4 bases from V and 7 bases from J, the junction contained 3 bases not matched to a gene. The CDR3 extends over 14 amino acids. CDR1 SGHDN and CDR2 FVKESK come from the germline V gene. The DNA of the CDR3 is TGTGCCAGCAGCCCCGGGACTAGCGGGAGAGAGCAGTACTTC. Protein product: CASSPGTSGREQYF.

This clone was observed once. J is TRBJ1-2 and V is TRBV7-2, with unresolved D. CDR3 size: 14 residues. CDR1 SGHTA and CDR2 FQGNSA come from the germline V gene. V lost 4 bases and J 0 bases, leaving 9 bases between the germline ends. CDR3 in amino acids: CASSSLGPNYGYTF. CDR3 DNA: TGTGCCAGCAGCTCCCTAGGGCCTAACTATGGCTACACCTTC. The full variable domain, completed using reference TRBV7-2 and TRBJ1-2, is GAGVSQSPSNKVTEKGKDVELRCDPISGHTALYWYRQSLGQGLEFLIYFQGNSAPDKSGLPSDRFSAERTGGSVSTLTIQRTQQEDSAVYLCASSSLGPNYGYTFGSGTRLTVV.

V is TRBV28 and J is TRBJ2-7; D is undetermined. Germline assignment: CDR1 MDHEN and CDR2 SYDVKM. Trimming cost V 6 bases and J 7 bases, with 13 bases left between them. This CDR3 is built from 12 residues. In nucleotides, the CDR3 is TGTGCCAGCAGCTCCCCCCCCAGGGAGCAGTACTTC. This gives the protein CASSSPPREQYF.